The 22 T cell receptor beta chains given below trace back to one sample, sequenced in a study of memory CD4+ T cells and cytomegalovirus serostatus. TCRdb keeps only in-frame clones here, not all; method: immunoSEQ multiplex PCR. The data hold 52,000 or so clones, with 82% observed a single time. The sort gate was single viable CD3+CD4+CD8-CD45RO+ cells for memory CD4+ T cells. Sequencing used memory CD4+ T cells from blood. These receptor sequences come from an adult in good health and CMV-seronegative.

The V and J genes are TRBV12-5 and TRBJ2-7, with 15 bases that match TRBD2. Germline CDR1 LGHNT, CDR2 FRNRAP. The CDR3 totals 20 residues. Trimming removed 3 bases from V and 2 bases from J; junction bases left unmatched: 14. The CDR3 loop is CASGFIGTSGGNRGAYEQYF. CDR3 nucleotides: TGTGCTAGTGGTTTTATAGGGACTAGCGGGGGGAACCGGGGCGCCTACGAGCAGTACTTC.

The rearrangement joins TRBV5-1 to TRBJ2-5; D gene uncertain. CDR1 is SGHRS and CDR2 is YFSETQ in the germline V gene. V dropped 5 bases and J dropped 1 base, with 3 bases sitting between them. CDR3 length: 11 residues. The CDR3 nucleotides read TGCGCCAGCAGAGCCCAAGAGACCCAGTACTTC. The encoded protein is CASRAQETQYF. Supplemented by reference TRBV5-1 and TRBJ2-5, the full variable domain reads KAGVTQTPRYLIKTRGQQVTLSCSPISGHRSVSWYQQTPGQGLQFLFEYFSETQRNKGNFPGRFSGRQFSNSRSEMNVSTLELGDSALYLCASRAQETQYFGPGTRLLVL.

This chain joins TRBV19 and TRBJ2-6, with D perhaps matching TRBD1 (5 bases). V gave up 4 bases and J gave up 1 base, with 11 bases separating them. Germline values: CDR1 LNHDA, CDR2 SQIVND (reference sequence). The CDR3 runs to 16 residues. The CDR3: CASSRTMKSGANVLTF. The DNA of the CDR3 is TGTGCCAGTAGTAGGACAATGAAGTCTGGGGCCAACGTCCTGACTTTC.

The V and J genes are TRBV12-5 and TRBJ2-5, with a possible D match to TRBD2 (6 bases). Germline V gives CDR1 LGHNT, CDR2 FRNRAP. Deletions cut 1 base from V and 0 bases from J, with 15 bases between. CDR3 size: 17 residues. Here the CDR3 reads CASGLGGTGTHQETQYF. The CDR3 nucleotides read TGTGCTAGTGGTTTGGGAGGGACGGGGACTCACCAAGAGACCCAGTACTTC. Based on the CDR3 plus reference TRBV12-5 and TRBJ2-5, the full variable domain is DARVTQTPRHKVTEMGQEVTMRCQPILGHNTVFWYRQTMMQGLELLAYFRNRAPLDDSGMPKDRFSAEMPDATLATLKIQPSEPRDSAVYFCASGLGGTGTHQETQYFGPGTRLLVL.

The chain is built from TRBV7-6 and TRBJ1-3; D is unclear. Germline CDR1 is SGHVS and CDR2 is FNYEAQ. V was pared by 2 bases and J by 4 bases, with 18 bases between. The CDR3 is made up of 17 amino acids. CDR3 in amino acids: CASSLKADGVSGNTIYF. The CDR3 coding sequence is TGTGCCAGCAGCTTAAAGGCAGATGGGGTTTCCGGAAACACCATATATTTT.

This chain joins TRBV7-6 and TRBJ2-7; D is ambiguous. The germline V gene encodes CDR1 SGHVS and CDR2 FNYEAQ. This CDR3 is 15 amino acids long. V was pared by 8 bases and J by 3 bases, with 20 bases between. The CDR3 is CASGWGSLTDYEQYF. The CDR3 coding sequence is TGTGCCAGCGGCTGGGGATCTCTAACGGACTACGAGCAGTACTTC.

The chain combines TRBV25-1 with TRBJ2-7, with 9 nucleotides matching TRBD1. The ends lost 1 base at V and 3 bases at J; junction bases unmatched: 7. Germline values: CDR1 MGHDK, CDR2 SYGVNS. The CDR3 contains 16 residues. The CDR3 DNA reads TGTGCCAGCAGTGAATCCCCCGGGACAGGGCACTACGAGCAGTACTTC. Its protein product is CASSESPGTGHYEQYF.

This clone has a handful of counts. The chain employs TRBV6-1 and TRBJ1-5; no reliable D call. The CDR3 has 14 residues. V lost 4 bases and J 6 bases, leaving 13 bases between the germline ends. Germline CDR1 is MNHNS and CDR2 is SASEGT. In DNA form, the CDR3 reads TGTGCCAGCAGTGCGTCCGCAGTTAGTCAGCCCCAGCATTTT. It encodes CASSASAVSQPQHF.

The chain uses TRBV7-2 and TRBJ1-5; 8 bases fit TRBD1. There are 15 residues in the CDR3. Germline CDR1 SGHTA, CDR2 FQGNSA. After removal of 8 bases from V and 2 bases from J, the junction contained 8 bases not matched to a gene. CDR3 sequence reads: CASVGGQGGNQPQHF. The CDR3 DNA follows: TGTGCCAGCGTGGGTGGACAGGGTGGCAATCAGCCCCAGCATTTT.

The rearrangement uses TRBV9 and TRBJ2-7; TRBD1 matches at 7 bases. V dropped 2 bases and J dropped 2; count of bases not matched to a gene: 7. CDR1 and CDR2 (germline): SGDLS, YYNGEE. This CDR3 is built from 15 residues. CDR3 region: CASSVPTGSTYEQYF. The DNA for the CDR3 is TGTGCCAGCAGCGTCCCGACAGGGAGTACCTACGAGCAGTACTTC.

The CDR3: CASSLRTGGTDTQYF. CDR3 sequence (DNA): TGTGCCAGCAGCCTCAGGACAGGGGGCACAGATACGCAGTATTTT. The chain uses TRBV7-8 and TRBJ2-3, with 9 nucleotides matching TRBD1. Germline V gene data show CDR1 as SGHVS and CDR2 as FQNEAQ. The CDR3 length is 15 residues. V was clipped by 5 bases and J by 1 base; unmatched bases: 4.

This clone was observed a single time. The rearrangement uses TRBV5-3 and TRBJ2-7, with D perhaps being TRBD1 or TRBD2 (7 bases each). TRBV5-3 is sorted into the ORF group, with uncertain function. This CDR3 region has 13 residues. The ends were cut back, 0 bases at V and 7 bases at J, with 11 bases in the middle. The CDR3 loop reads CARSLDRGGEQYF. CDR3 nucleotide sequence: TGTGCCAGAAGCTTGGACAGGGGAGGGGAGCAGTACTTC.

The gene calls are TRBV18 and TRBJ1-1; D not resolved. V was trimmed by 2 bases and J by 4 bases, leaving 11 bases between them. This CDR3 comprises 14 residues. Germline V gene sequence: CDR1 KGHSH, CDR2 LQKENI. The chain's CDR3 is CASSPTGWGTEAFF. The CDR3 DNA sequence: TGTGCCAGCTCACCAACCGGGTGGGGCACTGAAGCTTTCTTT.

The V and J genes are TRBV6-5 and TRBJ2-5; D might be TRBD1 (6 bases). Germline V gene sequence: CDR1 MNHEY, CDR2 SVGAGI. CDR3 length: 15 amino acids. Trimming stripped 6 bases from V and 2 bases from J, with 16 bases between. The CDR3: CASSPGARTQETQYF. CDR3 coding DNA: TGTGCCAGCAGCCCAGGGGCTAGGACTCAAGAGACCCAGTACTTC.

V usage is TRBV6-1 and J usage is TRBJ2-2, with 9 nucleotides matching TRBD1. This CDR3 region has 15 residues. CDR1 and CDR2 (germline): MNHNS, SASEGT. The ends lost 7 bases at V and 7 bases at J; junction bases unmatched: 10. The DNA of the CDR3 is TGTGCCAGCAACCCGGGACAGGGTGTAATCGGGGAGCTGTTTTTT. This translates into CASNPGQGVIGELFF.

V usage is TRBV30 and J usage is TRBJ1-1; no clear D. V was trimmed by 5 bases and J by 5 bases, leaving 15 bases between them. Germline CDR1 reads GTSNPN; CDR2 reads SVGIG (reference sequence). The CDR3 consists of 13 residues. Here the CDR3 reads CAWAKGIGTEAFF. The CDR3 bases are TGTGCCTGGGCCAAGGGTATAGGTACTGAAGCTTTCTTT.

This clone appeared a few times. The CDR3 coding sequence is TGTGCCAGCGCTGCCAGTTTTACGTACGAGCAGTACTTC. This encodes CASAASFTYEQYF. The V gene is TRBV6-1, the J gene TRBJ2-7; D is unclear. Germline V lookup: CDR1 MNHNS, CDR2 SASEGT. The ends were cut back, 8 bases at V and 4 bases at J, with 15 bases in the middle. This CDR3 spans 13 amino acids.

The chain couples TRBV19 to TRBJ1-3; possible D gene TRBD1, 6 bases. There are 16 residues in the CDR3. Trimming removed 5 bases from V and 0 bases from J, with 14 bases in between. From germline, CDR1 is LNHDA and CDR2 SQIVND (reference sequence). Written as DNA, the CDR3 is TGTGCCAGTAGTGTCAACAGGGCCCCCTCTGGAAACACCATATATTTT. Translated: CASSVNRAPSGNTIYF.

The gene calls are TRBV28 and TRBJ1-1; D unclear. Germline V CDR1 and CDR2: MDHEN, SYDVKM. V was clipped by 3 bases and J by 1 base, with 9 bases between them. The CDR3 runs 14 residues. CDR3 nucleotide sequence: TGTGCCAGCAGTTTGTTGGACTGGAACACTGAAGCTTTCTTT. Encoded protein: CASSLLDWNTEAFF.

This chain links TRBV11-1 with TRBJ1-1; 8 bases are a match to TRBD1. With 4 bases clipped from V and 3 bases from J, the junction kept 7 bases outside the gene matches. Germline V gives CDR1 SGHAT, CDR2 FQDESV (reference sequence). This CDR3 region has 15 residues. For the CDR3, the DNA is TGTGCCAGCAGCTGGCGCCCGGGACAGGACACTGAAGCTTTCTTT. Translating gives CASSWRPGQDTEAFF.

The V call is TRBV7-9, the J call TRBJ1-4; 10 bases fit TRBD1. Looked up from germline, CDR1 is SEHNR and CDR2 is FQNEAQ (reference sequence). The CDR3 covers 15 residues. The V gene end was trimmed by 4 bases and the J gene end by 4 bases; junction bases not matched to a gene: 3. In DNA form, the CDR3 reads TGTGCCAGCAGCTCATGGACAGGGGGTAATGAAAAACTGTTTTTT. Translation: CASSSWTGGNEKLFF.

The rearrangement uses TRBV27 and TRBJ1-1, with no clear D. The germline V gene encodes CDR1 MNHEY and CDR2 SMNVEV (reference sequence). This CDR3 is 13 amino acids long. Trimming removed 6 bases from V and 1 base from J, with 9 bases in between. CDR3 amino acids: CASSLRRNTEAFF. In nucleotides, the CDR3 is TGTGCCAGCAGCCTCAGGAGGAACACTGAAGCTTTCTTT.